These 31 T cell receptor beta chains were all obtained from the same sample, sequenced in a study of blood T cell repertoires in COVID-19. Profiled with immunoSEQ multiplex PCR; TCRdb holds only in-frame clones, not every one. This sample has approximately 88,000 clones, with over 65% found just once. The specimen was peripheral blood. The origin of the receptors is a woman between 65 and 79 years old with acute or convalescent COVID-19.

The rearrangement links TRBV18 to TRBJ2-4; TRBD1 might be the D (5 bases). CDR1 is KGHSH, CDR2 LQKENI, per germline. There are 17 residues in the CDR3. The germline V and J ends were trimmed by 3 bases and 8 bases, with 23 bases remaining between them. DNA for the CDR3: TGTGCCAGCTCACCCACAGGCAAGGTGCGGTGGAAAGACATTCAGTACTTC. Translating gives CASSPTGKVRWKDIQYF.

The chain recombines TRBV2 with TRBJ1-1; 8 bases are a match to TRBD1. Trimming removed 6 bases from V and 0 bases from J; junction bases left unmatched: 6. CDR3 length equals 15 residues. Per the germline V gene, CDR1 is SNHLY and CDR2 is FYNNEI. The CDR3 loop is CASRATGQVNTEAFF. In DNA form, the CDR3 reads TGTGCCAGCAGAGCTACGGGACAGGTGAACACTGAAGCTTTCTTT.

The V gene is TRBV7-8, the J gene TRBJ2-7; tentative D call: TRBD1 (6 bases). Germline V gene data show CDR1 as SGHVS and CDR2 as FQNEAQ. Trimming stripped 1 base from V and 2 bases from J, with 6 bases between. CDR3 length: 13 residues. CDR3 sequence (DNA): TGTGCCAGCAGCTTAGACAGGGCCTACGAGCAGTACGTC. It codes for CASSLDRAYEQYV.

This chain joins TRBV5-4 and TRBJ2-7; 10 bases fit TRBD1. J lost 4 bases, V lost 9 bases, and 7 bases had no gene match. This CDR3 is built from 13 residues. Germline CDR1 is SGHNT and CDR2 is YYREEE (reference sequence). The CDR3 loop is CATGQGELYEQYV. The DNA of the CDR3 is TGTGCCACCGGACAGGGGGAATTGTACGAGCAGTACGTC.

This sequence joins TRBV7-6 and TRBJ2-3; 12 bases fit TRBD2. Germline trimming cut 4 bases from V and 1 base from J; bases unmatched to any gene: 3. This CDR3 contains 16 residues. Looked up from germline, CDR1 is SGHVS and CDR2 is FNYEAQ. This CDR3 reads CASSWRLAGGTDTQYF. The CDR3 DNA reads as TGTGCCAGCAGCTGGCGACTAGCGGGGGGCACAGATACGCAGTATTTT.

The chain combines TRBV5-1 with TRBJ1-1; 8 bases line up with TRBD1. This CDR3 comprises 13 residues. CDR1 and CDR2 (germline): SGHRS, YFSETQ. V dropped 2 bases and J dropped 11; count of bases not matched to a gene: 8. The CDR3 loop is CASSLSGGQGAFF. The CDR3 region has the DNA TGCGCCAGCAGCTTATCAGGCGGACAGGGCGCTTTCTTT. The whole variable domain, filled in from reference TRBV5-1 and TRBJ1-1, reads KAGVTQTPRYLIKTRGQQVTLSCSPISGHRSVSWYQQTPGQGLQFLFEYFSETQRNKGNFPGRFSGRQFSNSRSEMNVSTLELGDSALYLCASSLSGGQGAFFGQGTRLTVV.

The gene calls are TRBV28 and TRBJ1-2; D perhaps matches TRBD1 (5 bases). The CDR3 sequence is 14 residues long. Germline V CDR1 and CDR2: MDHEN, SYDVKM. Deletions cut 7 bases from V and 5 bases from J, with 17 bases between. The CDR3 DNA sequence: TGTGCCAGCACCCCCCCCCAGGGAGGATATGGCTACACCTTC. Its protein is CASTPPQGGYGYTF.

This clone was seen once. This rearrangement joins TRBV4-3 to TRBJ1-1; TRBD1 is a possible D gene (6 bases). Germline CDR1 is LGHNA and CDR2 is YSLEER. CDR3 length: 13 residues. Trimming took off 0 bases at V and 11 bases at J, with 13 bases between the two ends. The CDR3 coding sequence is TGCGCCAGCAGCCAAGAGGGACATACGAGGGCTTTCTTT. Amino acid sequence: CASSQEGHTRAFF.

The J gene is TRBJ1-2, the V gene TRBV13; D unclear. The V gene lost 2 bases and the J gene lost 2 bases, with 9 bases spanning the gap. The CDR3 runs to 14 residues. Germline assignment: CDR1 PRHDT and CDR2 FYEKMQ (reference sequence). The CDR3 loop reads CASSLRGINYGYTF. For the CDR3, the DNA is TGTGCCAGCAGCTTAAGAGGGATAAACTATGGCTACACCTTC. Full variable domain (remainder filled in from reference TRBV13 and TRBJ1-2): AAGVIQSPRHLIKEKRETATLKCYPIPRHDTVYWYQQGPGQDPQFLISFYEKMQSDKGSIPDRFSAQQFSDYHSELNMSSLELGDSALYFCASSLRGINYGYTFGSGTRLTVV.

The chain employs TRBV2 and TRBJ2-2, with TRBD2 matching 11 bases. Trimming took 3 bases from V and 7 from J; bases not matched to a gene: 10. This CDR3 has 17 amino acids. Germline assignment: CDR1 SNHLY and CDR2 FYNNEI. Here the CDR3 reads CASSDGASGGYNGELFF. The CDR3 nucleotides are TGTGCCAGCAGTGATGGCGCTAGCGGGGGGTACAACGGGGAGCTGTTTTTT. Full variable domain (rest looked up from reference TRBV2 and TRBJ2-2): EPEVTQTPSHQVTQMGQEVILRCVPISNHLYFYWYRQILGQKVEFLVSFYNNEISEKSEIFDDQFSVERPDGSNFTLKIRSTKLEDSAMYFCASSDGASGGYNGELFFGEGSRLTVL.

The chain combines TRBV11-3 with TRBJ2-2; TRBD1 agrees at 11 bases. V shed 4 bases, J shed 5 bases, and the junction held 9 bases outside the gene matches. Germline V gene data show CDR1 as SGHNT and CDR2 as YENEEA. The CDR3 is 17 residues long. This CDR3 is CASSYRGTGGLTGELFF. CDR3 nucleotide sequence: TGTGCCAGCAGCTACAGAGGGACAGGGGGTCTAACCGGGGAGCTGTTTTTT.

The chain is built from TRBV19 and TRBJ2-2, with D perhaps matching TRBD2 (6 bases). CDR1 LNHDA and CDR2 SQIVND come from the germline V gene (reference sequence). The CDR3 runs 14 residues. Trimming took 6 bases from V and 6 from J, leaving 14 bases between them. The CDR3 spells CASSQIRESGELFF. DNA for the CDR3: TGTGCCAGTAGCCAAATACGGGAGTCCGGGGAGCTGTTTTTT.

The CDR3 nucleotides read TGTGCCAGCAGTGACGAGGAGGGCGGGGGGGCCGAAGATACGCAGTATTTT. This sequence encodes CASSDEEGGGAEDTQYF. The chain joins TRBV2 to TRBJ2-3, with 9 nucleotides matching TRBD2. The CDR3 is 17 amino acids. V gave up 3 bases and J gave up 5 bases; unmatched junction bases: 12. Germline assignment: CDR1 SNHLY and CDR2 FYNNEI.

Of note for this clone: Other DNA sequences in the sample encode the same CDR3. CDR3 sequence: CAIRQGAGTDTQYF. CDR3 DNA sequence: TGTGCCATCAGACAGGGGGCAGGCACAGATACGCAGTATTTT. The gene calls are TRBV10-3 and TRBJ2-3; TRBD1 aligns across 9 bases. The CDR3 extends over 14 amino acids. With V trimmed by 6 bases and J by 1 base, 2 bases remained unmatched. CDR1 and CDR2 (germline): ENHRY, SYGVKD.

The rearrangement links TRBV5-1 to TRBJ2-4; TRBD1 is a possible D gene (6 bases). The CDR3 runs to 14 residues. Germline CDR1 and CDR2: SGHRS and YFSETQ. Trimming removed 0 bases from V and 7 bases from J, with 11 bases in between. CDR3 amino acids: CASSLETGMNIQYF. CDR3 nucleotides: TGCGCCAGCAGCTTGGAAACAGGGATGAACATTCAGTACTTC.

V and J are TRBV4-1 and TRBJ2-2, with D possibly TRBD1 on 6 matching bases. The CDR3 sequence is 15 residues long. Germline assignment: CDR1 MGHRA and CDR2 YSYEKL. The V and J ends lost 2 bases and 4 bases respectively, with 11 bases between them. This CDR3 reads CASSQWSGVTGELFF. DNA of the CDR3: TGCGCCAGCAGCCAATGGTCAGGGGTCACCGGGGAGCTGTTTTTT.

The rearrangement joins TRBV5-1 to TRBJ2-2; 9 bases map to TRBD1. This CDR3 region has 15 residues. V shed 0 bases and J 5 bases; nucleotides not matched to a gene: 2. Germline assignment: CDR1 SGHRS and CDR2 YFSETQ. As DNA, the CDR3 is TGCGCCAGCAGCTTGGGGACAGGGGAGACCGGGGAGCTGTTTTTT. It is translated as CASSLGTGETGELFF.

This clone was counted between two and nine times. V usage is TRBV5-1 and J usage is TRBJ2-2; a weak D match, TRBD2 (7 bases). V lost 7 bases and J 2 bases, leaving 12 bases between the germline ends. This CDR3 has 14 amino acids. Looked up from germline, CDR1 is SGHRS and CDR2 is YFSETQ. This chain's CDR3 is CASAGATNTGELFF. The CDR3 nucleotides read TGCGCCAGCGCGGGGGCTACCAACACCGGGGAGCTGTTTTTT.

This clone was found a few times. The genes are TRBV5-1 and TRBJ1-1; 7 positions agree with TRBD1. The V and J ends lost 5 bases and 5 bases, in that order; junction bases with no gene match: 15. CDR1 is SGHRS and CDR2 is YFSETQ in the germline V gene. CDR3 length: 16 amino acids. The CDR3 DNA is TGCGCCAGCAGTACCAGGGGGACTCAAGAGAGGACTGAAGCTTTCTTT. It specifies CASSTRGTQERTEAFF.

This chain joins TRBV6-8 and TRBJ2-7, with D possibly being TRBD2 (5 bases). Trimming removed 4 bases from V and 2 bases from J, with 12 bases in between. The CDR3 covers 14 residues. CDR1 and CDR2 (germline): MNHGY, SAAAGT. The CDR3 sequence is CASSFRGEAYEQYV. The CDR3 bases are TGTGCCAGCAGTTTTCGGGGAGAGGCCTACGAGCAGTACGTC.

The V and J genes are TRBV10-1 and TRBJ2-5; the match to TRBD2 covers 9 bases. This CDR3 region has 18 residues. The V gene's germline CDR1 is WNHNN and CDR2 SYGVQD (reference sequence). Trimming cost V 0 bases and J 2 bases; bases outside gene matches: 10. CDR3 loop: CASSESNRASGAQETQYF. DNA for the CDR3: TGCGCCAGCAGTGAGTCGAACCGAGCTAGCGGGGCACAAGAGACCCAGTACTTC.

This clone was observed a single time. J is TRBJ1-5 and V is TRBV27; the match to TRBD1 covers 10 bases. The V gene's germline CDR1 is MNHEY and CDR2 SMNVEV (reference sequence). This CDR3 is 18 amino acids long. V lost 5 bases to trimming and J lost 1 base; unmatched junction nucleotides: 11. This CDR3 is CASSPSTGTGVSNQPQHF. The CDR3 region has the DNA TGTGCCAGCAGTCCCTCAACCGGGACAGGGGTGAGCAATCAGCCCCAGCATTTT.

This sequence joins TRBV5-1 and TRBJ1-1; 10 bases map to TRBD1. J lost 0 bases, V lost 4 bases, and 6 bases had no gene match. The germline V gene has CDR1 SGHRS and CDR2 YFSETQ. The CDR3 is 16 residues long. The CDR3 DNA sequence: TGCGCCAGCAGCGCGGACAGGGGGACACTGAACACTGAAGCTTTCTTT. Translation: CASSADRGTLNTEAFF.

The rearrangement links TRBV6-5 to TRBJ2-2; D is uncertain. Germline V gene data show CDR1 as MNHEY and CDR2 as SVGAGI. Trimming left V 2 bases short and J 6 bases short, with 4 bases between. CDR3 length: 12 residues. For the CDR3, the DNA is TGTGCCAGCAGTTACCAGGCCGGGGAGCTGTTTTTT. Its translation is CASSYQAGELFF.

V usage is TRBV7-9 and J usage is TRBJ1-1, with a possible D match to TRBD1 (6 bases). The germline V gene encodes CDR1 SEHNR and CDR2 FQNEAQ (reference sequence). The V gene lost 3 bases and the J gene lost 8 bases, with 31 bases spanning the gap. The CDR3 contains 19 residues. In DNA, the CDR3 is TGTGCCAGCAGCTTTTCTTTTTTACGGGACAAAACCTCACCATTGGAAGCTTTCTTT. Translating gives CASSFSFLRDKTSPLEAFF.

The chain couples TRBV7-9 to TRBJ1-4; 8 nucleotides match TRBD1. The CDR3 spans 15 residues. CDR1 and CDR2 from the germline V gene are SEHNR and FQNEAQ (reference sequence). The J segment lost 7 bases and the V segment lost 5 bases, leaving 9 bases of the junction unmatched. The CDR3 is CASSPRPDRGEKLFF. CDR3 bases: TGTGCCAGCAGCCCCCGCCCAGACAGGGGTGAAAAACTGTTTTTT.

The gene calls are TRBV2 and TRBJ2-3, with D unclear. The V gene's germline CDR1 is SNHLY and CDR2 FYNNEI. The CDR3 sequence is 13 residues long. Trimming took off 5 bases at V and 3 bases at J, with 9 bases between the two ends. The CDR3 DNA reads TGTGCCAGCAGTCCCGATCGGACAGATACGCAGTATTTT. Translating gives CASSPDRTDTQYF.

V gene TRBV25-1 combines with J gene TRBJ1-2; no reliable D call. The V and J ends lost 3 bases and 8 bases respectively, with 19 bases between them. The CDR3 sequence is 15 residues long. Germline V CDR1 and CDR2: MGHDK, SYGVNS. Here the CDR3 DNA reads TGTGCCAGCAGTGATCAACCTCCCCTTCCGGGGGGCTACACCTTC. Its protein product is CASSDQPPLPGGYTF.

The chain links TRBV7-2 to TRBJ2-2, with TRBD2 identical over 8 bases. J gave up 8 bases and V 5 bases, and 10 bases lay outside the gene matches. Germline V gene lookup returns CDR1 SGHTA and CDR2 FQGNSA. The CDR3 extends over 15 amino acids. CDR3 amino acids: CASSVTSGGYGELFF. In DNA, the CDR3 is TGTGCCAGCAGCGTAACTAGCGGAGGGTATGGGGAGCTGTTTTTT.

The chain uses TRBV18 and TRBJ1-1, with 11 nucleotides matching TRBD1. This CDR3 is 15 amino acids long. Germline CDR1 reads KGHSH; CDR2 reads LQKENI. With V trimmed by 5 bases and J by 3 bases, 5 bases remained unmatched. The CDR3 DNA reads as TGTGCCAGCTCATCCAAGGGACAGGGGGACACTGAAGCTTTCTTT. It is translated as CASSSKGQGDTEAFF.

The chain has TRBV5-4 and TRBJ2-2; 14 nucleotides match TRBD2. The V segment lost 3 bases and the J segment 9 bases; nucleotides outside the gene matches: 13. The CDR3 is made up of 18 amino acids. Germline V CDR1 and CDR2: SGHNT, YYREEE (reference sequence). The CDR3 region is CASSSGLAGERAYRELFF. The CDR3 bases are TGTGCCAGCAGCTCGGGACTAGCGGGAGAGCGAGCATATCGGGAGCTGTTTTTT.